One sample yielded the 26 T cell receptor beta chains listed below, sequenced in a study of beta chain features in type 1 diabetes. Reverse transcription of all isolated RNA meant that expressed TCRB transcripts were sequenced. TCRdb's copy holds only in-frame clones and misses some; the assay was immunoSEQ multiplex PCR. The table lists over 65,000 clones, around a third of them singletons. The specimen was stem cell memory CD4+ T cells from blood. These receptors came from a woman between 18 and 29 years old in good health.

The sample holds a few counts of this clone. The V and J genes are TRBV5-1 and TRBJ2-5; 7 bases fit TRBD1. V gave up 3 bases and J gave up 4 bases; unmatched junction bases: 9. This CDR3 contains 15 residues. Germline V gene sequence: CDR1 SGHRS, CDR2 YFSETQ. The CDR3 region is CASSSGTRGRETQYF. The CDR3, as DNA: TGCGCCAGCAGCTCCGGGACGAGGGGGCGAGAGACCCAGTACTTC.

This clone was counted between two and nine times. The chain is built from TRBV5-1 and TRBJ1-1; maybe TRBD1 (6 bases). The CDR3 loop spans 15 amino acids. The germline CDR1 and CDR2 sequences are SGHRS and YFSETQ. V lost 0 bases and J lost 0, with 9 bases in between. CDR3: CASSLEGVVNTEAFF. Here the CDR3 DNA reads TGCGCCAGCAGCTTGGAGGGGGTTGTGAACACTGAAGCTTTCTTT.

This clone was picked up a small number of times. The CDR3 region is CASSRASTDTQYF. Written as DNA, the CDR3 is TGTGCCAGCAGCAGGGCGAGCACAGATACGCAGTATTTT. The chain joins TRBV6-1 to TRBJ2-3; D is perhaps TRBD1 (5 bases). Germline CDR1 reads MNHNS; CDR2 reads SASEGT. Between the trimmed V and J ends, which lost 6 bases and 0 bases, there was a span of 7 bases. The CDR3 is made up of 13 amino acids.

The chain is built from TRBV19 and TRBJ2-2; a weak D match, TRBD1 (6 bases). V shed 8 bases and J shed 8 bases, with 21 bases lying between them. Germline CDR1 reads LNHDA; CDR2 reads SQIVND (reference sequence). The CDR3 has 15 amino acids. The CDR3 sequence: CASLGATVGQGELFF. The DNA for the CDR3 is TGTGCCAGTCTTGGAGCTACAGTGGGACAAGGGGAGCTGTTTTTT.

This clone has just a few counts. The same CDR3 also results from other DNA sequences found in this sample. The rearrangement links TRBV7-2 to TRBJ2-1, with 8 bases aligning to TRBD2. The CDR3 length is 15 residues. Unmatched junction bases numbered 6, after V lost 1 base and J lost 7 bases. The germline V gene has CDR1 SGHTA and CDR2 FQGNSA. CDR3 sequence reads: CASSLGLAGYNEQFF. CDR3 nucleotide sequence: TGTGCCAGCAGCTTAGGGCTAGCGGGTTATAATGAGCAGTTCTTC.

The V gene is TRBV5-1, the J gene TRBJ2-5; 13 bases agree with TRBD2. From germline, CDR1 is SGHRS and CDR2 YFSETQ. This CDR3 has 18 amino acids. The J segment lost 5 bases and the V segment lost 4 bases, leaving 14 bases of the junction unmatched. CDR3 residues: CASSGRVGLAGAFETQYF. CDR3 DNA sequence: TGCGCCAGCAGCGGCAGGGTCGGACTAGCGGGAGCTTTTGAGACCCAGTACTTC. The full variable domain, with the rest looked up from reference TRBV5-1 and TRBJ2-5, is KAGVTQTPRYLIKTRGQQVTLSCSPISGHRSVSWYQQTPGQGLQFLFEYFSETQRNKGNFPGRFSGRQFSNSRSEMNVSTLELGDSALYLCASSGRVGLAGAFETQYFGPGTRLLVL.

This clone was counted a few times. The V and J genes are TRBV2 and TRBJ1-2, with 9 bases aligning to TRBD1. V gave up 8 bases and J gave up 3 bases; unmatched junction bases: 7. Germline loops: CDR1 SNHLY, CDR2 FYNNEI. CDR3 length equals 14 residues. The CDR3, as DNA: TGTGCCAGCGAGGGGACAGGGAAGGACTATGGCTACACCTTC. It codes for CASEGTGKDYGYTF. Full variable domain (missing parts from reference TRBV2 and TRBJ1-2): EPEVTQTPSHQVTQMGQEVILRCVPISNHLYFYWYRQILGQKVEFLVSFYNNEISEKSEIFDDQFSVERPDGSNFTLKIRSTKLEDSAMYFCASEGTGKDYGYTFGSGTRLTVV.

The V call is TRBV5-4, the J call TRBJ1-5; D possibly corresponds to TRBD1 (5 bases). CDR3 size: 15 residues. Germline CDR1 and CDR2: SGHNT and YYREEE (reference sequence). The V and J ends lost 0 bases and 3 bases respectively, with 10 bases between them. For the CDR3, the DNA is TGTGCCAGCAGCTTGGGGGGCAGCGACAATCAGCCCCAGCATTTT. This encodes CASSLGGSDNQPQHF.

V gene TRBV5-6 combines with J gene TRBJ2-1, with 7 positions matching TRBD2. Germline-derived CDR1 and CDR2 are SGHDT and YYEEEE. V lost 4 bases to trimming and J lost 2 bases; unmatched junction nucleotides: 6. The CDR3 totals 15 residues. In DNA form, the CDR3 reads TGTGCCAGCAGCCCACTAGCGCGAACCTACAATGAGCAGTTCTTC. This gives the protein CASSPLARTYNEQFF.

The CDR3 nucleotides read TGTGCCTGGAGTGAAACTAGCGCGCCCTACGAGCAGTACTTC. It is translated as CAWSETSAPYEQYF. The chain combines TRBV30 with TRBJ2-7; 7 positions match TRBD2. CDR1 GTSNPN and CDR2 SVGIG come from the germline V gene (reference sequence). The CDR3 loop spans 14 amino acids. Losses at the gene ends were 1 base for V and 2 bases for J; bases not matched to a gene: 5.

The rearrangement links TRBV11-2 to TRBJ1-2; tentatively, D is TRBD1 (6 bases). The CDR3 has 14 amino acids. CDR1 and CDR2 from the germline V gene are SGHAT and FQNNGV. V lost 5 bases and J lost 0, with 10 bases in between. CDR3 sequence: CASSINRANYGYTF. The DNA for the CDR3 is TGTGCCAGCAGCATTAACAGGGCTAACTATGGCTACACCTTC.

The V call is TRBV5-1, the J call TRBJ2-3; 8 bases match TRBD1. The length of the CDR3 is 17 residues. CDR1 and CDR2 from the germline V gene are SGHRS and YFSETQ. J lost 6 bases, V lost 6 bases, and 18 bases had no gene match. The CDR3 nucleotides are TGCGCCAGCACCCCCACCGCAGGGGGCCTGGTTCGGGATACGCAGTATTTT. This sequence encodes CASTPTAGGLVRDTQYF.

The chain has TRBV5-1 and TRBJ1-2; D unclear. CDR1 and CDR2 from the germline V gene are SGHRS and YFSETQ. The CDR3 contains 16 residues. V was trimmed by 0 bases and J by 2 bases, leaving 14 bases between them. The chain's CDR3 is CASSLGSSAVNYGYTF. As DNA, the CDR3 is TGCGCCAGCAGCTTGGGTTCCAGCGCGGTAAACTATGGCTACACCTTC. Full variable domain (missing parts from reference TRBV5-1 and TRBJ1-2): KAGVTQTPRYLIKTRGQQVTLSCSPISGHRSVSWYQQTPGQGLQFLFEYFSETQRNKGNFPGRFSGRQFSNSRSEMNVSTLELGDSALYLCASSLGSSAVNYGYTFGSGTRLTVV.

The V call is TRBV2, the J call TRBJ1-1; TRBD1 is a possible D gene (5 bases). CDR1 is SNHLY and CDR2 is FYNNEI in the germline V gene. The CDR3 consists of 14 residues. Trimming shortened V by 4 bases and J by 6 bases, and 15 bases separated the two germline ends. The CDR3 coding sequence is TGTGCCAGCAGTGGGGGGGGGAGGAGGGCTGAAGCTTTCTTT. This gives the protein CASSGGGRRAEAFF.

The V and J genes are TRBV2 and TRBJ1-2; D gene uncertain. The germline V gene encodes CDR1 SNHLY and CDR2 FYNNEI. This CDR3 contains 14 residues. Trimming pared 7 bases from V and 0 bases from J, leaving 12 bases between. The CDR3 here is CASIAESSNYGYTF. Here the CDR3 DNA reads TGTGCCAGCATTGCGGAATCCTCTAACTATGGCTACACCTTC.

This clone was detected a few times. The CDR3: CSVDRVDYGYTF. CDR3 DNA sequence: TGCAGCGTTGACAGGGTGGACTATGGCTACACCTTC. The rearrangement uses TRBV29-1 and TRBJ1-2; perhaps TRBD1 as D (5 bases). V gave up 3 bases and J gave up 3 bases, with 8 bases separating them. The CDR3 sequence is 12 residues long. Germline CDR1 is SQVTM and CDR2 is ANQGSEA. The whole variable domain, remainder taken from reference TRBV29-1 and TRBJ1-2, is SAVISQKPSRDICQRGTSLTIQCQVDSQVTMMFWYRQQPGQSLTLIATANQGSEATYESGFVIDKFPISRPNLTFSTLTVSNMSPEDSSIYLCSVDRVDYGYTFGSGTRLTVV.

CDR3 DNA: TGTGCCAGCAGCACCCTAGACAGGGGCTATGGCTACACCTTC. Translating it yields CASSTLDRGYGYTF. The chain carries TRBV9 and TRBJ1-2, with TRBD1 identical over 8 bases. The CDR3 consists of 14 residues. The germline CDR1 and CDR2 sequences are SGDLS and YYNGEE. The V segment lost 4 bases and the J segment 4 bases; nucleotides outside the gene matches: 6. Together with reference TRBV9 and TRBJ1-2, the CDR3 gives the full variable domain: DSGVTQTPKHLITATGQRVTLRCSPRSGDLSVYWYQQSLDQGLQFLIQYYNGEERAKGNILERFSAQQFPDLHSELNLSSLELGDSALYFCASSTLDRGYGYTFGSGTRLTVV.

In its sample, this clone was seen a few times. The chain is built from TRBV7-9 and TRBJ1-1; the D is unclear. Trimming stripped 3 bases from V and 1 base from J, with 9 bases between. Per germline, CDR1 SEHNR and CDR2 FQNEAQ (reference sequence). The CDR3 runs to 14 residues. CDR3 region: CASSLPRRNTEAFF. CDR3 DNA sequence: TGTGCCAGCAGCTTGCCCCGGAGGAACACTGAAGCTTTCTTT.

This clone occurred a few times. V is TRBV27 and J is TRBJ2-3; 8 nucleotides align to TRBD2. CDR1 is MNHEY, CDR2 SMNVEV, per germline (reference sequence). The V segment lost 5 bases and the J segment 6 bases; nucleotides outside the gene matches: 10. The CDR3 length is 15 residues. CDR3 bases: TGTGCCAGCAGTCCGTGGACTAGCTACGACGATACGCAGTATTTT. As protein: CASSPWTSYDDTQYF.

There are a few counts of this clone. V is TRBV5-1 and J is TRBJ2-4; TRBD1 aligns across 8 bases. This CDR3 has 14 residues. V was pared by 0 bases and J by 8 bases, with 4 bases of the junction left unmatched. Germline-derived CDR1 and CDR2 are SGHRS and YFSETQ. The CDR3 protein is CASSLGQGAYIQYF. The CDR3, as DNA: TGCGCCAGCAGCTTGGGGCAGGGGGCGTACATTCAGTACTTC.

The rearrangement joins TRBV5-1 to TRBJ2-3; D possibly corresponds to TRBD2 (6 bases). The length of the CDR3 is 13 residues. Trimming took 4 bases from V and 0 from J, leaving 6 bases between them. Germline V gene lookup returns CDR1 SGHRS and CDR2 YFSETQ. The CDR3 nucleotides read TGCGCCAGCAGCAGCGGGAGCACAGATACGCAGTATTTT. This codes for CASSSGSTDTQYF.

The chain uses TRBV5-4 and TRBJ1-2; D is ambiguous. There are 15 residues in the CDR3. With 0 bases removed from V and 6 bases from J, the gap between germline ends came to 15 bases. Germline CDR1 and CDR2: SGHNT and YYREEE (reference sequence). CDR3 coding DNA: TGTGCCAGCAGCTTGGATGGAAGGATCGGGAATGGCTACACCTTC. Translated, it gives CASSLDGRIGNGYTF. Variable domain in full (rest from reference TRBV5-4 and TRBJ1-2): ETGVTQSPTHLIKTRGQQVTLRCSSQSGHNTVSWYQQALGQGPQFIFQYYREEENGRGNFPPRFSGLQFPNYSSELNVNALELDDSALYLCASSLDGRIGNGYTFGSGTRLTVV.

The J gene is TRBJ2-7, the V gene TRBV19; TRBD2 agrees at 8 bases. The length of the CDR3 is 15 residues. The trim removed 7 bases at V and 0 bases at J, leaving 8 bases unmatched. Germline CDR1 is LNHDA and CDR2 is SQIVND (reference sequence). DNA for the CDR3: TGTGCCAGTACCCCGGGGGGGGGAATCTCCTACGAGCAGTACTTC. This codes for CASTPGGGISYEQYF.

V is TRBV27 and J is TRBJ2-2; D is uncertain. CDR1 and CDR2 (germline): MNHEY, SMNVEV (reference sequence). V was shortened by 8 bases and J by 1 base, with 11 bases between the two germline ends. This CDR3 has 14 residues. The CDR3 nucleotides are TGTGCCAGCTCCCGGGTCAAGAACACCGGGGAGCTGTTTTTT. Residues: CASSRVKNTGELFF.

This clone was picked up a small number of times. The chain has TRBV6-6 and TRBJ1-5; D is unresolved. Deletions cut 5 bases from V and 0 bases from J, with 5 bases between. This CDR3 has 13 amino acids. Germline CDR1 MNHNY, CDR2 SVGAGI (reference sequence). In nucleotides, the CDR3 is TGTGCCAGCAGTACTAATAGCAATCAGCCCCAGCATTTT. Amino acid sequence: CASSTNSNQPQHF.

This rearrangement joins TRBV10-3 to TRBJ1-4, with no clear D. The germline CDR1 and CDR2 sequences are ENHRY and SYGVKD. The CDR3 runs 13 residues. Trimming removed 3 bases from V and 4 bases from J, with 6 bases in between. In DNA form, the CDR3 reads TGTGCCATCAGTGATTATGTTAATGAAAAACTGTTTTTT. Encoded protein: CAISDYVNEKLFF.